This is a list of T cell receptor beta chains from one sample in a study of CD8 T cells in Susac syndrome. TCRdb re-derived calls from the immunoSEQ multiplex PCR reads in MiXCR, one entry per CDR3 protein. This table has about 300,000 distinct CDR3 sequences, 65% to 90% appearing once. The sample taken for sequencing was CD8+ T cells from PBMCs. The receptors originated from a human donor with multiple sclerosis. CDR3s include the opening cysteine and the closing phenylalanine or tryptophan. D genes are given only for firm matches. Some rows mark clone size as missing; the rest say once, few, many or name a class of expanded clone.

CDR3nt	CDR3aa	abundance	v_gene	j_gene	d_gene
TGCAGTTCTTGGGGGGGCCAAGAGACCCAGTACTTC	CSSWGGQETQYF	-	TRBV29-1	TRBJ2-5	TRBD2
TGTGCCACCAGCAGAGCGACAGGGATCACGGAGACCCAGTACTTC	CATSRATGITETQYF	-	TRBV15	TRBJ2-5	TRBD1
TGCAGTGCTAGAGATGGGGCGTCGTCGGGACCCAGACTTGCCTACGAGCAGTACTTC	CSARDGASSGPRLAYEQYF	-	TRBV20-1	TRBJ2-7	-
TGTGCCAGCAGCTTAGCGCGGGAGGGCCACAATGAGCAGTTCTTC	CASSLAREGHNEQFF	-	TRBV7-2	TRBJ2-1	TRBD2
TGCAGTGCTAAAAGACGACAGGGGAGTACTGAAGCTTTCTTT	CSAKRRQGSTEAFF	-	TRBV20-1	TRBJ1-1	TRBD1
TGTGCCAGCAGTTTATGGTCGGGAGCCTACGAGCAGTACTTC	CASSLWSGAYEQYF	-	TRBV28	TRBJ2-7	-
TGTGCCAGCAGTTTCTACAGGGCTAGCACTGAAGCTTTCTTT	CASSFYRASTEAFF	-	TRBV28	TRBJ1-1	-
TGTGCCAGCAGCTCGGGACTAGCGGGCTGGGATACGCAGTATTTT	CASSSGLAGWDTQYF	few	TRBV11-2	TRBJ2-3	TRBD2
TGTGCCAGCAGTGAAGCGCTCTCGACCTATGGCAATCAGCCCCAGCATTTT	CASSEALSTYGNQPQHF	once	TRBV2	TRBJ1-5	-
TGTGCCAGCAGCTTAGTGCATTACTCTGGGGCCAACGTCCTGACTTTC	CASSLVHYSGANVLTF	-	TRBV7-9	TRBJ2-6	-
TGTGCCAGCAGTCAAACAGGGGGCGGCAATCAGCCCCAGCATTTT	CASSQTGGGNQPQHF	-	TRBV12-3/TRBV12-4	TRBJ1-5	TRBD1
TGTGCCAGCAGCATACCGGACAGGGGGTACACTGAAGCTTTCTTT	CASSIPDRGYTEAFF	-	TRBV5-4	TRBJ1-1	TRBD1
TGTGCCAGCAGTTTGAGTGCTGAAGCTTTCTTT	CASSLSAEAFF	few	TRBV28	TRBJ1-1	-
TGTGCCACCAGCAGGAGCGGGAAGGGCACCGGGGAGCTGTTTTTT	CATSRSGKGTGELFF	once	TRBV15	TRBJ2-2	TRBD2
TGTGCCAGCAGCCCCCCGGGACTAGCGGCCCACAATGAGCAGTTCTTC	CASSPPGLAAHNEQFF	-	TRBV7-8	TRBJ2-1	TRBD2
TGTGCCAGCAGTTACACTACAGGGGGCACTGAAGCTTTCTTT	CASSYTTGGTEAFF	-	TRBV6-2/TRBV6-3	TRBJ1-1	TRBD1
TGTGCCAGCAGTTTGGTAGCTAGCAATCAGCCCCAGCATTTT	CASSLVASNQPQHF	-	TRBV12-3/TRBV12-4	TRBJ1-5	-
TGCAGTGCTACGGATTTAGAGCAGTTCTTC	CSATDLEQFF	-	TRBV20-1	TRBJ2-1	-
TGTGCCAGCAGTGTATCACTAAAGCCCAGCCTCGACAGGGTAGCGCCCACCGGGGAGCTGTTTTTT	CASSVSLKPSLDRVAPTGELFF	-	TRBV2	TRBJ2-2	TRBD1
TGTGCCAGCAGTGAAGAAGATCTAGCGGGAGAACAAGAGACCCAGTACTTC	CASSEEDLAGEQETQYF	-	TRBV2	TRBJ2-5	TRBD2
TGTGCCAGCAGTCTCGCAGGGGGCTCCTCCTACGAGCAGTACTTC	CASSLAGGSSYEQYF	few	TRBV27	TRBJ2-7	TRBD1
TGTGCCAGTAGCGTATCGCAGAACACTGAAGCTTTCTTT	CASSVSQNTEAFF	-	TRBV19	TRBJ1-1	-
TGTGCCAGCAGCCCCTATATGGGACAGGGTAATTCACCCCTCCACTTT	CASSPYMGQGNSPLHF	-	TRBV28	TRBJ1-6	TRBD1